Listed below are T cell receptor beta chains from one sample, sequenced in a study of PD-1 blockade in classical Hodgkin lymphoma. Clones were read by immunoSEQ multiplex PCR, and TCRdb kept only the in-frame ones, dropping some. The sample records some 150,000 clones, approximately 72% being singletons. Material: peripheral blood mononuclear cells (PBMCs), obtained before the second cycle of nivolumab. Every receptor here comes from a human donor with classical Hodgkin lymphoma. Both conserved end residues are part of each CDR3. The D gene is left open where the match is weak. The size field is filled for only some rows; it gives once, few, many or a size class.

v_call: TRBV4-1
j_call: TRBJ1-3
d_call: -
clone_size: -
cdr3_length: 15
cdr3_nt: TGCGCCAGCAGCCAGGGGCAGGGACCTGGAAACACCATATATTTT
cdr3_aa: CASSQGQGPGNTIYF

v_call: TRBV10-3
j_call: TRBJ2-3
d_call: TRBD2
clone_size: -
cdr3_length: 17
cdr3_nt: TGTGCCATCAGCCCCGGACTAGCGGAGGGGGTCACAGATACGCAGTATTTT
cdr3_aa: CAISPGLAEGVTDTQYF

v_call: TRBV19
j_call: TRBJ2-5
d_call: TRBD1
clone_size: -
cdr3_length: 14
cdr3_nt: TGTGCCAGTAGCAGATGGGACAGGCAAGAGACCCAGTACTTC
cdr3_aa: CASSRWDRQETQYF

v_call: TRBV6-1
j_call: TRBJ1-5
d_call: -
clone_size: -
cdr3_length: 15
cdr3_nt: TGTGCCAGCAGTTCCGGAGAGGGGGGCCGCCAGCCCCAGCATTTT
cdr3_aa: CASSSGEGGRQPQHF

v_call: TRBV10-3
j_call: TRBJ1-2
d_call: -
clone_size: -
cdr3_length: 13
cdr3_nt: TGTGCCATCAGTGAGGCTGATAACTATGGCTACACCTTC
cdr3_aa: CAISEADNYGYTF

v_call: TRBV5-8
j_call: TRBJ1-5
d_call: TRBD1
clone_size: -
cdr3_length: 16
cdr3_nt: TGTGCCAGCAGCTTGGGGGACAGGTTTAGCTTAGAACCCCAGCATTTT
cdr3_aa: CASSLGDRFSLEPQHF

v_call: TRBV6-6
j_call: TRBJ1-2
d_call: -
clone_size: -
cdr3_length: 12
cdr3_nt: TGTGCCAGCCGGGACACATACTATGGCTACACCTTC
cdr3_aa: CASRDTYYGYTF

v_call: TRBV6-5
j_call: TRBJ2-3
d_call: -
clone_size: -
cdr3_length: 15
cdr3_nt: TGTGCCAGCAGCCGCGCCCCCGAGAGCACAGATACGCAGTATTTT
cdr3_aa: CASSRAPESTDTQYF

v_call: TRBV27
j_call: TRBJ2-7
d_call: TRBD2
clone_size: -
cdr3_length: 16
cdr3_nt: TGTGCCAGCAGTTTAACGGCTAGCGGGAGACCCCTCGAGCAGTACTTC
cdr3_aa: CASSLTASGRPLEQYF

v_call: TRBV28
j_call: TRBJ2-7
d_call: TRBD1
clone_size: -
cdr3_length: 13
cdr3_nt: TGTGCCAGCAGTTTAACAGGGGGCGGCGAGCAGTACTTC
cdr3_aa: CASSLTGGGEQYF

v_call: TRBV2
j_call: TRBJ1-1
d_call: TRBD1
clone_size: -
cdr3_length: 14
cdr3_nt: TGTGCCAGCAGTGCGGAGGGGGCGCACACTGAAGCTTTCTTT
cdr3_aa: CASSAEGAHTEAFF

v_call: TRBV18
j_call: TRBJ2-3
d_call: -
clone_size: -
cdr3_length: 12
cdr3_nt: TGTGCCAGCTCATCAAGTCCCGATACGCAGTATTTT
cdr3_aa: CASSSSPDTQYF

v_call: TRBV6-5
j_call: TRBJ1-2
d_call: TRBD1
clone_size: once
cdr3_length: 14
cdr3_nt: TGTGCCAGCAGTTACGGGACAGGAAACTATGGCTACACCTTC
cdr3_aa: CASSYGTGNYGYTF

v_call: TRBV18
j_call: TRBJ2-1
d_call: TRBD2
clone_size: -
cdr3_length: 14
cdr3_nt: TGTGCCAGCTCACCAACTAGCGACCTCAATGAGCAGTTCTTC
cdr3_aa: CASSPTSDLNEQFF

v_call: TRBV28
j_call: TRBJ1-2
d_call: -
clone_size: -
cdr3_length: 12
cdr3_nt: TGTGCCAGCAGCCTCAGGGCGATCGGCTACACCTTC
cdr3_aa: CASSLRAIGYTF

v_call: TRBV29-1
j_call: TRBJ2-3
d_call: -
clone_size: -
cdr3_length: 13
cdr3_nt: TGCAGCGTTGAGACAGAGCCAATAGATACGCAGTATTTT
cdr3_aa: CSVETEPIDTQYF

v_call: TRBV2
j_call: TRBJ1-6
d_call: TRBD1
clone_size: few
cdr3_length: 15
cdr3_nt: TGTGCCAGCAGTGGGTCAGGGGGCGCGTGGTCACCCCTCCACTTT
cdr3_aa: CASSGSGGAWSPLHF

v_call: TRBV9
j_call: TRBJ2-2
d_call: TRBD2
clone_size: -
cdr3_length: 16
cdr3_nt: TGTGCCAGCAGCGTAGTTAGCGGGGGTAGCTCCGGGGAGCTGTTTTTT
cdr3_aa: CASSVVSGGSSGELFF

v_call: TRBV2
j_call: TRBJ1-2
d_call: -
clone_size: -
cdr3_length: 14
cdr3_nt: TGTGCCAGCAGTGAGGTTAGGGGCCTATATGGCTACACCTTC
cdr3_aa: CASSEVRGLYGYTF

v_call: TRBV5-4
j_call: TRBJ2-3
d_call: -
clone_size: -
cdr3_length: 15
cdr3_nt: TGTGCCAGCAGCTTGGATCCGGGGGTCACAGATACGCAGTATTTT
cdr3_aa: CASSLDPGVTDTQYF

v_call: TRBV6-1
j_call: TRBJ2-3
d_call: TRBD1
clone_size: once
cdr3_length: 15
cdr3_nt: TGTGCCAGCAGCCCGCAGGGGGCCAGCACAGATACGCAGTATTTT
cdr3_aa: CASSPQGASTDTQYF

v_call: TRBV6-1
j_call: TRBJ1-2
d_call: -
clone_size: -
cdr3_length: 15
cdr3_nt: TGTGCCAGCAGTGAAACCCATTTGGCGAGCTATGGCTACACCTTC
cdr3_aa: CASSETHLASYGYTF

v_call: TRBV11-2
j_call: TRBJ2-5
d_call: -
clone_size: -
cdr3_length: 18
cdr3_nt: TGTGCCAGCAGTTTATATGGGAACAGGGGAGGGGCACAAGAGACCCAGTACTTC
cdr3_aa: CASSLYGNRGGAQETQYF

v_call: TRBV7-2
j_call: TRBJ1-2
d_call: TRBD1
clone_size: few
cdr3_length: 14
cdr3_nt: TGTGCCAGCAGCTTAGCAGGGACAGGGGGTGGCTACACCTTC
cdr3_aa: CASSLAGTGGGYTF

v_call: TRBV7-2
j_call: TRBJ2-7
d_call: TRBD2
clone_size: -
cdr3_length: 19
cdr3_nt: TGTGCCAGCAGCTCTCGGACTAGCGGGAGGGCCAGGTTCACCTACGAGCAGTACTTC
cdr3_aa: CASSSRTSGRARFTYEQYF

v_call: TRBV12-5
j_call: TRBJ2-2
d_call: -
clone_size: many
cdr3_length: 16
cdr3_nt: TGTGCTAGTGGTCACCCGACAGTTAGAAACACCGGGGAGCTGTTTTTT
cdr3_aa: CASGHPTVRNTGELFF

v_call: TRBV2
j_call: TRBJ2-2
d_call: -
clone_size: -
cdr3_length: 14
cdr3_nt: TGTGCCAGCACTTCGGTCGGTAACACCGGGGAGCTGTTTTTT
cdr3_aa: CASTSVGNTGELFF

v_call: TRBV10-3
j_call: TRBJ2-5
d_call: TRBD2
clone_size: -
cdr3_length: 17
cdr3_nt: TGTGCCATCAAAAGGGGAGCGTTGACTAGCGGACAAGAGACCCAGTACTTC
cdr3_aa: CAIKRGALTSGQETQYF

v_call: TRBV29-1
j_call: TRBJ2-2
d_call: TRBD2
clone_size: -
cdr3_length: 13
cdr3_nt: TGCAGCGTTGGGCTAGCGGGGGCCGGGGAGCTGTTTTTT
cdr3_aa: CSVGLAGAGELFF

v_call: TRBV27
j_call: TRBJ1-6
d_call: TRBD1
clone_size: -
cdr3_length: 13
cdr3_nt: TGTGCCAGCAGGGGACAGGGGAATTCACCCCTCCACTTT
cdr3_aa: CASRGQGNSPLHF

v_call: TRBV6-1
j_call: TRBJ1-1
d_call: TRBD1
clone_size: -
cdr3_length: 16
cdr3_nt: TGTGCCAGCAGTGCCGGACAGGGATATTGGGACACTGAAGCTTTCTTT
cdr3_aa: CASSAGQGYWDTEAFF

v_call: TRBV2
j_call: TRBJ2-2
d_call: TRBD1
clone_size: -
cdr3_length: 15
cdr3_nt: TGTGCCAGCAGTGGACAGGGGGTCAACACCGGGGAGCTGTTTTTT
cdr3_aa: CASSGQGVNTGELFF

v_call: TRBV18
j_call: TRBJ1-4
d_call: -
clone_size: -
cdr3_length: 14
cdr3_nt: TGTGCCAGCTCACGGAGAGACGCCAATGAAAAACTGTTTTTT
cdr3_aa: CASSRRDANEKLFF

v_call: TRBV5-4
j_call: TRBJ1-2
d_call: TRBD1
clone_size: few
cdr3_length: 14
cdr3_nt: TGTGCCAGCAGCTTGGTTCAGGGGGCGAGTGGCTACACCTTC
cdr3_aa: CASSLVQGASGYTF

v_call: TRBV7-8
j_call: TRBJ2-2
d_call: -
clone_size: -
cdr3_length: 14
cdr3_nt: TGTGCCAGCAGCTTAGTCGAGATTACCGGGGAGCTGTTTTTT
cdr3_aa: CASSLVEITGELFF

v_call: TRBV27
j_call: TRBJ1-3
d_call: TRBD1
clone_size: -
cdr3_length: 15
cdr3_nt: TGTGCCAGCAGTTTGACAGGGGGCTCTGGAAACACCATATATTTT
cdr3_aa: CASSLTGGSGNTIYF

v_call: TRBV7-2
j_call: TRBJ2-7
d_call: -
clone_size: many
cdr3_length: 15
cdr3_nt: TGTGCCAGCAGCTTAGCGAGCCAGCAGGGGTACGAGCAGTACTTC
cdr3_aa: CASSLASQQGYEQYF

v_call: TRBV7-9
j_call: TRBJ2-5
d_call: -
clone_size: -
cdr3_length: 15
cdr3_nt: TGTGCCAGCAGCTCTCTATGGGGGGGCGCGGAGACCCAGTACTTC
cdr3_aa: CASSSLWGGAETQYF

v_call: TRBV11-2
j_call: TRBJ2-7
d_call: TRBD2
clone_size: -
cdr3_length: 15
cdr3_nt: TGTGCCAGCAGCCCAGAGCGGGGGTTCTCCTACGAGCAGTACTTC
cdr3_aa: CASSPERGFSYEQYF

v_call: TRBV19
j_call: TRBJ2-7
d_call: TRBD1
clone_size: once
cdr3_length: 14
cdr3_nt: TGTGCCAGTAGTCCCCGGGGACAGGGATACGAGCAGTACTTC
cdr3_aa: CASSPRGQGYEQYF

v_call: TRBV6-5
j_call: TRBJ1-5
d_call: -
clone_size: -
cdr3_length: 14
cdr3_nt: TGTGCCAGCAGTCTACAGGGTGGCAATCAGCCCCAGCATTTT
cdr3_aa: CASSLQGGNQPQHF

v_call: TRBV6-5
j_call: TRBJ1-3
d_call: -
clone_size: many
cdr3_length: 14
cdr3_nt: TGTGCCAGCAGCAGGACCTACTCTGGAAACACCATATATTTT
cdr3_aa: CASSRTYSGNTIYF

v_call: TRBV5-1
j_call: TRBJ2-3
d_call: -
clone_size: -
cdr3_length: 14
cdr3_nt: TGCGCCAGCAGCTCTTCAGGATTCGCAGATACGCAGTATTTT
cdr3_aa: CASSSSGFADTQYF

v_call: TRBV4-3
j_call: TRBJ1-2
d_call: -
clone_size: -
cdr3_length: 14
cdr3_nt: TGCGCCAGCAGCCAAGTCCGATTTAACTATGGCTACACCTTC
cdr3_aa: CASSQVRFNYGYTF

v_call: TRBV27
j_call: TRBJ2-1
d_call: TRBD1
clone_size: -
cdr3_length: 15
cdr3_nt: TGTGCCAGCAGTTTTCGCGGACAGGGTTTCAATGAGCAGTTCTTC
cdr3_aa: CASSFRGQGFNEQFF

v_call: TRBV15
j_call: TRBJ2-3
d_call: -
clone_size: -
cdr3_length: 16
cdr3_nt: TGTGCCACCAGCAGAGATAGGCCGGGGTTGACAGATACGCAGTATTTT
cdr3_aa: CATSRDRPGLTDTQYF

v_call: TRBV2
j_call: TRBJ1-5
d_call: -
clone_size: -
cdr3_length: 13
cdr3_nt: TGTGCCAGCAGGGGTGACAGCAATCAGCCCCAGCATTTT
cdr3_aa: CASRGDSNQPQHF

v_call: TRBV7-9
j_call: TRBJ2-1
d_call: TRBD2
clone_size: -
cdr3_length: 15
cdr3_nt: TGTGCCAGCACCCCCGGACTAGCAGGCTACAATGAGCAGTTCTTC
cdr3_aa: CASTPGLAGYNEQFF

v_call: TRBV9
j_call: TRBJ2-5
d_call: -
clone_size: -
cdr3_length: 13
cdr3_nt: TGTGCCAGCAGCGTAGGTGGGGAAGAGACCCAGTACTTC
cdr3_aa: CASSVGGEETQYF

v_call: TRBV5-4
j_call: TRBJ2-6
d_call: -
clone_size: -
cdr3_length: 17
cdr3_nt: TGTGCCAGCAGCTTGCAAATGTCTCCTTATGGGGCCAACGTCCTGACTTTC
cdr3_aa: CASSLQMSPYGANVLTF

v_call: TRBV6-6
j_call: TRBJ2-1
d_call: -
clone_size: -
cdr3_length: 16
cdr3_nt: TGTGCCAGCAGTTCCCTACTGGGGGGGCGCGTCGGTGAGCAGTTCTTC
cdr3_aa: CASSSLLGGRVGEQFF

v_call: TRBV28
j_call: TRBJ2-3
d_call: -
clone_size: -
cdr3_length: 14
cdr3_nt: TGTGCCACTTACCCTAGCGAAGGCACAGATACGCAGTATTTT
cdr3_aa: CATYPSEGTDTQYF

v_call: TRBV28
j_call: TRBJ2-7
d_call: -
clone_size: -
cdr3_length: 13
cdr3_nt: TGTGCCAGCAGTTTATCTCAAAGGGACGAGCAGTACTTC
cdr3_aa: CASSLSQRDEQYF

v_call: TRBV19
j_call: TRBJ2-7
d_call: -
clone_size: many
cdr3_length: 15
cdr3_nt: TGTGCCAGTAGTATCGCACCCCGTCCCGTTTACGAGCAGTACTTC
cdr3_aa: CASSIAPRPVYEQYF

v_call: TRBV21-1
j_call: TRBJ1-3
d_call: -
clone_size: -
cdr3_length: 13
cdr3_nt: TGTGCCAGCAACCTGGGGTCTGGAAACACCATATATTTT
cdr3_aa: CASNLGSGNTIYF

v_call: TRBV2
j_call: TRBJ2-5
d_call: -
clone_size: -
cdr3_length: 13
cdr3_nt: TGTGCCAGCAGGACTCAGGGTCGAGAGACCCAGTACTTC
cdr3_aa: CASRTQGRETQYF

v_call: TRBV5-4
j_call: TRBJ2-3
d_call: TRBD2
clone_size: -
cdr3_length: 14
cdr3_nt: TGTGCCAGCAGCTCCCCCGCGGGGGACTATACGCAGTATTTT
cdr3_aa: CASSSPAGDYTQYF

v_call: TRBV11-3
j_call: TRBJ2-1
d_call: -
clone_size: -
cdr3_length: 12
cdr3_nt: TGTGCCAGCAGCTTAGCTCTAGGAGAGCAGTTCTTC
cdr3_aa: CASSLALGEQFF